This T cell receptor (beta chain) is drawn from a study of PD-L1 blockade in urothelial cancer. The CDR3 spans 13 residues. V gave up 7 bases and J gave up 4 bases; unmatched junction bases: 5. Germline CDR1 and CDR2: MNHEY and SVGAGI. Sequenced by immunoSEQ multiplex PCR; TCRdb stores in-frame clones only, minus some. The sample lists around 120,000 clones; approximately 85% were seen once. The chain is built from TRBV6-5 and TRBJ2-7, with TRBD1 matching over 9 bases. The sequencing here drew on PBMCs, taken around atezolizumab (anti-PD-L1) treatment. The sequence was obtained from a man aged 45-60 years with urothelial cancer. CDR3 sequence reads: CASKGQGSYEQYF. DNA of the CDR3: TGTGCCAGCAAGGGACAGGGCTCGTACGAGCAGTACTTC.